This note documents a single T cell receptor beta chain sequence. Antigen unknown. The sample belongs to a study of a mutant IDH1 vaccine in newly diagnosed glioma. Study in general: Patients were started on vaccination 4-6 weeks after radiotherapy alone, or with temozolomide cycles. A roughly 60% male, 37.5% female split and a mean age of 40.4 years characterized treated patients.

Time point denoted: week 35, safety follow-up. Each dose of the vaccine consisted of 300 ug of mutant IDH1 20-mer peptide, with topical imiquimod. The repertoire was sequenced with immunoSEQ multiplex PCR; TCRdb's copy has only in-frame clones and lacks some. The table has approximately 60,000 clones, roughly 90% seen once; the top ten hold around 1.7%. The sequence came from a man between 35 and 55 years old with glioma. Specimen: PBMCs, collected from a glioma patient whose treatment included an IDH1 peptide vaccine.

CDR3 region: CASSYGSEGTSETQYF. CDR3 DNA: TGTGCCAGCAGTTACGGTTCGGAGGGAACTTCGGAGACCCAGTACTTC. The V gene is TRBV6-5, the J gene TRBJ2-5; D might be TRBD2 (6 bases). The length of the CDR3 is 16 residues. Germline-derived CDR1 and CDR2 are MNHEY and SVGAGI. Trimming cost V 2 bases and J 5 bases, with 18 bases left between them.